What follows describes a single T cell receptor (beta chain). Its antigen is still unknown. This specimen comes from a study of cytomegalovirus exposure and HLA in healthy donors. General observations from the study: The study put 150 to 200 TCR beta chains on its list as cytomegalovirus-associated.

The PCR made use of 60 Vbeta and 13 Jbeta primers. Clones were read by immunoSEQ multiplex PCR, and TCRdb kept only the in-frame ones, dropping some. This sample has over 55,000 clones, with 85% to 90% found just once. From germline, CDR1 is MNHEY and CDR2 SVGAGI. This CDR3 is built from 14 residues. Trimming cost V 6 bases and J 7 bases, with 18 bases left between them. The sequencing input was PBMCs. The chain combines TRBV6-5 with TRBJ1-2; D is perhaps TRBD1 (6 bases). The receptor was isolated from a woman in her twenties or thirties in good health and CMV-seropositive. The CDR3 loop reads CASRTGGGLGGYTF. The CDR3 region has the DNA TGTGCCAGCAGAACCGGGGGGGGGCTGGGTGGCTACACCTTC.